The T cell receptor (beta chain) described here comes from a study of OX40 agonist ivuxolimab in advanced cancers. Sequenced by immunoSEQ multiplex PCR; TCRdb stores in-frame clones only, minus some. The table has some 69,000 clones, about 80% seen once. The CDR3 spans 14 residues. The germline V gene encodes CDR1 SGHRS and CDR2 YFSETQ. V gave up 4 bases and J gave up 2 bases, with 11 bases separating them. The TCR sequence derives from an adult with an advanced solid tumor such as melanoma, head and neck, liver or kidney cancer. Sequencing used CD4+ or CD8+ T cells sorted from blood, obtained in a trial of the OX40 agonist ivuxolimab. V and J are TRBV5-1 and TRBJ2-3; D gene ambiguous. CDR3 DNA sequence: TGCGCCAGCAGCGGGCAGGTGGACACAGATACGCAGTATTTT. It specifies CASSGQVDTDTQYF.